What follows are 20 T cell receptor beta chains derived from one specimen sequenced in a study of graft-versus-host responses after intestinal transplantation. No antigen has been assigned to these receptors. Profiled with immunoSEQ multiplex PCR; TCRdb holds only in-frame clones, not every one. The table lists around 100,000 clones, 85% to 95% of them singletons, with under 1.5% in the top ten. Sequenced here: unstimulated CD8+ T cells sorted from spleen or lymph node cells, sampled before transplant. These receptors were collected from a human donor who was the organ donor for an intestinal transplant.

This chain connects TRBV7-6 to TRBJ2-7; the match to TRBD2 covers 7 bases. The length of the CDR3 is 15 residues. CDR1 SGHVS and CDR2 FNYEAQ come from the germline V gene. The trim removed 5 bases at V and 0 bases at J, leaving 7 bases unmatched. The CDR3 sequence is CASSPLAVASYEQYF. The CDR3 bases are TGTGCCAGCAGCCCGCTAGCGGTTGCCTCCTACGAGCAGTACTTC.

The J gene is TRBJ1-1, the V gene TRBV5-6, with TRBD1 identical over 12 bases. V lost 4 bases to trimming and J lost 3 bases; unmatched junction nucleotides: 7. CDR3 length: 16 residues. Germline V gene lookup returns CDR1 SGHDT and CDR2 YYEEEE. CDR3 coding DNA: TGTGCCAGCAGCCTCCGGGACAGGGGGCGTCACACTGAAGCTTTCTTT. It encodes CASSLRDRGRHTEAFF.

The chain employs TRBV19 and TRBJ2-7; possible D gene TRBD1, 6 bases. The CDR3 has 14 residues. The V gene lost 2 bases and the J gene lost 2 bases, with 10 bases spanning the gap. Germline CDR1 is LNHDA and CDR2 is SQIVND (reference sequence). CDR3 DNA: TGTGCCAGTAGTATAACAGGGTTCGCCTACGAGCAGTACTTC. Translating it yields CASSITGFAYEQYF.

V and J are TRBV9 and TRBJ1-5, with D uncertain. Trimming stripped 0 bases from V and 5 bases from J, with 6 bases between. The CDR3 totals 13 residues. Germline values: CDR1 SGDLS, CDR2 YYNGEE. The CDR3 is CASSVVPDQPQHF. In nucleotides, the CDR3 is TGTGCCAGCAGCGTAGTGCCGGATCAGCCCCAGCATTTT.

The chain uses TRBV4-2 and TRBJ2-7; 10 nucleotides line up with TRBD2. Germline assignment: CDR1 LGHNA and CDR2 YNFKEQ. The junction had 6 bases not matched to a gene; V was cut back by 1 base and J by 0 bases. The CDR3 is 17 residues long. The chain's CDR3 is CASSQVVLAGASYEQYF. CDR3 nucleotides: TGTGCCAGCAGCCAAGTGGTTCTAGCGGGAGCCTCCTACGAGCAGTACTTC.

The V and J genes are TRBV30 and TRBJ2-5; TRBD1 agrees at 11 bases. With 1 base clipped from V and 7 bases from J, the junction kept 5 bases outside the gene matches. CDR3 length: 14 amino acids. Germline V gene data show CDR1 as GTSNPN and CDR2 as SVGIG (reference sequence). This chain's CDR3 is CAWSGDRGYGTQYF. In DNA, the CDR3 is TGTGCCTGGAGTGGGGACAGGGGGTATGGGACCCAGTACTTC. Supplemented by reference TRBV30 and TRBJ2-5, the full variable domain reads SQTIHQWPATLVQPVGSPLSLECTVEGTSNPNLYWYRQAAGRGLQLLFYSVGIGQISSEVPQNLSASRPQDRQFILSSKKLLLSDSGFYLCAWSGDRGYGTQYFGPGTRLLVL.

The chain joins TRBV5-6 to TRBJ2-1; the D is unclear. The CDR3 length is 15 residues. CDR1 and CDR2 (germline): SGHDT, YYEEEE. The V end lost 1 base, the J end lost 4 bases, and 12 bases lay between the germline ends. This CDR3 reads CASSLLPAAYNEQFF. In DNA form, the CDR3 reads TGTGCCAGCAGCTTGCTGCCAGCAGCGTACAATGAGCAGTTCTTC. Complete variable domain (other parts from reference TRBV5-6 and TRBJ2-1): DAGVTQSPTHLIKTRGQQVTLRCSPKSGHDTVSWYQQALGQGPQFIFQYYEEEERQRGNFPDRFSGHQFPNYSSELNVNALLLGDSALYLCASSLLPAAYNEQFFGPGTRLTVL.

The chain employs TRBV11-2 and TRBJ2-1; 8 nucleotides agree with TRBD2. V shed 5 bases and J 0 bases; nucleotides not matched to a gene: 9. Germline V lookup: CDR1 SGHAT, CDR2 FQNNGV. The CDR3 runs to 17 residues. The CDR3 sequence is CASSLIVAGYSYNEQFF. CDR3 bases: TGTGCCAGCAGCCTAATAGTAGCGGGATACTCCTACAATGAGCAGTTCTTC.

This chain joins TRBV20-1 and TRBJ2-5, with D unclear. Trimming pared 4 bases from V and 1 base from J, leaving 1 base between. The CDR3 covers 10 residues. Germline V gives CDR1 DFQATT, CDR2 SNEGSKA (reference sequence). CDR3 residues: CSATQETQYF. Written as DNA, the CDR3 is TGCAGTGCTACCCAAGAGACCCAGTACTTC.

The V call is TRBV7-3, the J call TRBJ1-2; 9 bases map to TRBD1. J lost 8 bases, V lost 5 bases, and 6 bases had no gene match. The CDR3 loop spans 13 amino acids. Germline lookup yields CDR1 SGHTA and CDR2 FQGTGA. The CDR3 spells CASSPDRGVGYTF. DNA for the CDR3: TGTGCCAGCAGCCCCGACAGGGGGGTCGGCTACACCTTC.

This chain uses TRBV29-1 with TRBJ2-1; possibly TRBD2 for D (5 bases). Between the trimmed V and J ends, which lost 3 bases and 8 bases, there was a span of 17 bases. The germline gives CDR1 SQVTM, CDR2 ANQGSEA. The CDR3 totals 14 residues. The CDR3, as DNA: TGCAGCGTTGATGTGTGGGAGCTTCAGGATGAGCAGTTCTTC. Its translation: CSVDVWELQDEQFF.

This clone was recorded only once. The V and J genes are TRBV19 and TRBJ1-1, with a weak D call TRBD1 (5 bases). The CDR3 has 14 residues. V was trimmed by 3 bases and J by 2 bases, leaving 10 bases between them. Germline CDR1 reads LNHDA; CDR2 reads SQIVND (reference sequence). The CDR3 coding sequence is TGTGCCAGTAGTATGGGGACTCTAAACACTGAAGCTTTCTTT. It encodes CASSMGTLNTEAFF.

The genes are TRBV13 and TRBJ2-1; tentative D call: TRBD2 (5 bases). In germline, CDR1 is PRHDT, CDR2 FYEKMQ (reference sequence). V was pared by 4 bases and J by 7 bases, with 8 bases between. The CDR3 sequence is 12 residues long. The CDR3 coding sequence is TGTGCCAGCAGCTATACGGGGAATGAGCAGTTCTTC. It translates to CASSYTGNEQFF.

As for this clone: The junction departs from the called germline gene at one end, perhaps through a read error. The chain has TRBV9 and TRBJ2-7; D may be TRBD1 (6 bases). The germline CDR1 and CDR2 sequences are SGDLS and YYNGEE. This CDR3 is built from 15 residues. The CDR3 region is CASSVGPGVGYEQHF. The DNA for the CDR3 is TGTGCCAGCAGCGTAGGACCAGGGGTGGGCTACGAGCAGCACTTC.

The chain couples TRBV28 to TRBJ1-1; 8 positions agree with TRBD1. The CDR3 runs 15 residues. Trimming took 2 bases from V and 3 from J; bases not matched to a gene: 5. CDR1 MDHEN and CDR2 SYDVKM come from the germline V gene. The CDR3 bases are TGTGCCAGCAGTTTAACCACAGGGGGATACACTGAAGCTTTCTTT. Amino acids: CASSLTTGGYTEAFF.

The rearrangement uses TRBV10-3 and TRBJ2-1; D is possibly TRBD1 (6 bases). Germline V gene lookup returns CDR1 ENHRY and CDR2 SYGVKD. CDR3 length: 16 amino acids. V lost 1 base and J lost 1, with 11 bases in between. This CDR3 reads CAISEFQTGSYNEQFF. Here the CDR3 DNA reads TGTGCCATCAGTGAGTTCCAGACAGGTTCCTACAATGAGCAGTTCTTC.

The chain has TRBV29-1 and TRBJ1-4, with 10 bases aligning to TRBD1. V lost 5 bases to trimming and J lost 12 bases; unmatched junction nucleotides: 6. There are 12 residues in the CDR3. Per the germline V gene, CDR1 is SQVTM and CDR2 is ANQGSEA. The CDR3: CSVKGTGAELFF. CDR3 DNA: TGCAGCGTTAAAGGGACAGGGGCGGAACTGTTTTTT.

This clone showed up just once. The chain has TRBV5-1 and TRBJ1-5; D gene ambiguous. This CDR3 comprises 13 residues. The ends were cut back, 0 bases at V and 6 bases at J, with 7 bases in the middle. CDR1 and CDR2 (germline): SGHRS, YFSETQ. The CDR3 loop reads CASSLAGSQPQHF. The CDR3 nucleotides read TGCGCCAGCAGCTTGGCCGGGAGTCAGCCCCAGCATTTT.

The V gene is TRBV6-1, the J gene TRBJ2-7; D not resolved. Germline V gene lookup returns CDR1 MNHNS and CDR2 SASEGT. The CDR3 has 13 residues. Trimming removed 5 bases from V and 3 bases from J, with 11 bases in between. In DNA form, the CDR3 reads TGTGCCAGCAGTCCCCGGACGGACTACGAGCAGTACTTC. It codes for CASSPRTDYEQYF.

This clone has more than one count but fewer than ten. V usage is TRBV28 and J usage is TRBJ2-3; 7 bases match TRBD2. In germline, CDR1 is MDHEN, CDR2 SYDVKM. Germline trimming cut 8 bases from V and 2 bases from J; bases unmatched to any gene: 7. CDR3 length: 14 amino acids. The CDR3 is CASGGVSSTDTQYF. The DNA of the CDR3 is TGTGCCAGCGGGGGGGTATCATCCACAGATACGCAGTATTTT.